These 29 T cell receptor beta chains were all obtained from the same sample, sequenced in a study of OX40 agonist ivuxolimab in advanced cancers. The table came from immunoSEQ multiplex PCR; TCRdb's copy has only in-frame clones and leaves some out. Of tens of thousands of clones listed, roughly 80% are singletons. Sequenced material: CD4+ or CD8+ T cells sorted from blood, taken in a trial of the OX40 agonist ivuxolimab. These TCRs come from an adult with an advanced solid tumor such as melanoma, head and neck, liver or kidney cancer.

The chain employs TRBV5-1 and TRBJ2-6; D remains unclear. V was shortened by 5 bases and J by 0 bases, with 9 bases between the two germline ends. Germline V gives CDR1 SGHRS, CDR2 YFSETQ. This CDR3 comprises 15 residues. The CDR3 is CASSIDPSGANVLTF. CDR3 coding DNA: TGCGCCAGCAGTATTGACCCCTCTGGGGCCAACGTCCTGACTTTC.

In this sample, this clone turned up once. The gene calls are TRBV5-6 and TRBJ2-7; TRBD2 aligns across 14 bases. The CDR3 loop spans 15 amino acids. V shed 6 bases, J shed 4 bases, and the junction held 6 bases outside the gene matches. Germline V gives CDR1 SGHDT, CDR2 YYEEEE. CDR3 DNA: TGTGCCAGCAAGGGAGGACTAGCGGGAGGATACGAGCAGTACTTC. Encoded protein: CASKGGLAGGYEQYF.

This sequence joins TRBV5-4 and TRBJ2-2; D may be TRBD1 (5 bases). Trimming removed 4 bases at V and 8 bases at J, with 18 bases between. CDR1 is SGHNT and CDR2 is YYREEE in the germline V gene (reference sequence). This CDR3 comprises 15 residues. The chain's CDR3 is CASSGQGIIMGELFF. The CDR3 DNA is TGTGCCAGCAGCGGGCAGGGAATCATCATGGGGGAGCTGTTTTTT.

CDR3: CASSIDRFTSAFF. In DNA form, the CDR3 reads TGTGCCAGTAGTATAGATCGGTTTACTTCCGCTTTCTTT. The chain is built from TRBV19 and TRBJ1-1; D is undetermined. This CDR3 comprises 13 residues. The V gene lost 0 bases and the J gene lost 11 bases, with 13 bases spanning the gap. The germline V gene has CDR1 LNHDA and CDR2 SQIVND (reference sequence).

This clone was seen only once. The junction shows a germline mismatch at one end, possibly a read error. The chain couples TRBV7-7 to TRBJ2-1; TRBD2 is a possible D gene (6 bases). CDR3 length equals 13 residues. Per germline, CDR1 SSHAT and CDR2 FNYEAQ (reference sequence). The CDR3 here is CASSLGPRDEQFF. CDR3 DNA sequence: TGTGCTAGCAGCTTAGGGCCGCGGGACGAGCAGTTCTTC.

The chain uses TRBV18 and TRBJ1-2; 10 nucleotides line up with TRBD1. Per the germline V gene, CDR1 is KGHSH and CDR2 is LQKENI. V was pared by 2 bases and J by 8 bases, with 2 bases of the junction left unmatched. The CDR3 sequence is 13 residues long. Here the CDR3 DNA reads TGTGCCAGCTCACCAGGACAGGGGGGCGGCTACACCTTC. Residues: CASSPGQGGGYTF. Full variable domain (rest looked up from reference TRBV18 and TRBJ1-2): NAGVMQNPRHLVRRRGQEARLRCSPMKGHSHVYWYRQLPEEGLKFMVYLQKENIIDESGMPKERFSAEFPKEGPSILRIQQVVRGDSAAYFCASSPGQGGGYTFGSGTRLTVV.

V and J are TRBV6-6 and TRBJ1-1; a possible D gene is TRBD1 (5 bases). CDR1 is MNHNY and CDR2 is SVGAGI in the germline V gene (reference sequence). The V end lost 4 bases, the J end lost 5 bases, and 11 bases lay between the germline ends. This CDR3 region has 13 residues. Written as DNA, the CDR3 is TGTGCCAGCAGTTTAGCCGGGGGTACTGAAGCTTTCTTT. Translating it yields CASSLAGGTEAFF.

The chain carries TRBV9 and TRBJ1-3; D might be TRBD1 (5 bases). Germline loops: CDR1 SGDLS, CDR2 YYNGEE. The CDR3 is 15 residues long. The V end was cut by 4 bases, the J end by 0 bases, with 11 bases between. The CDR3 nucleotides read TGTGCCAGCAGCCTCGGGACGGACTCTGGAAACACCATATATTTT. This gives the protein CASSLGTDSGNTIYF.

The chain joins TRBV6-6 to TRBJ1-4; TRBD1 might be the D (6 bases). The germline V gene encodes CDR1 MNHNY and CDR2 SVGAGI (reference sequence). Trimming removed 6 bases at V and 8 bases at J, with 16 bases between. The CDR3 loop spans 14 amino acids. CDR3 sequence reads: CASSLGQGLEKLFF. The DNA for the CDR3 is TGTGCCAGCAGCCTGGGACAAGGGCTCGAAAAACTGTTTTTT.

The chain recombines TRBV5-1 with TRBJ2-3; D ambiguous. This CDR3 comprises 14 residues. CDR1 SGHRS and CDR2 YFSETQ come from the germline V gene. Trimming took 4 bases from V and 3 from J, leaving 12 bases between them. CDR3 bases: TGCGCCAGCAGCACCGGTTTGGGGACAGATACGCAGTATTTT. This sequence encodes CASSTGLGTDTQYF. The entire variable domain, with the rest obtained from reference TRBV5-1 and TRBJ2-3, is as follows: KAGVTQTPRYLIKTRGQQVTLSCSPISGHRSVSWYQQTPGQGLQFLFEYFSETQRNKGNFPGRFSGRQFSNSRSEMNVSTLELGDSALYLCASSTGLGTDTQYFGPGTRLTVL.

The V gene is TRBV5-6, the J gene TRBJ1-6; D not resolved. The germline V gene encodes CDR1 SGHDT and CDR2 YYEEEE. The CDR3 is 15 residues long. Trimming stripped 2 bases from V and 5 bases from J, with 11 bases between. CDR3 sequence reads: CASSFNGRDNSPLHF. The CDR3 nucleotides are TGTGCCAGCAGCTTTAATGGGCGGGATAATTCACCCCTCCACTTT.

This chain connects TRBV7-8 to TRBJ2-7; possibly TRBD1 for D (5 bases). Germline loops: CDR1 SGHVS, CDR2 FQNEAQ. The CDR3 is 12 amino acids. Trimming stripped 0 bases from V and 7 bases from J, with 7 bases between. The CDR3 spells CASSLAGPEQYF. Here the CDR3 DNA reads TGTGCCAGCAGCTTAGCGGGGCCAGAGCAGTACTTC.

The rearrangement uses TRBV5-6 and TRBJ2-2, with TRBD2 matching over 7 bases. Germline CDR1 SGHDT, CDR2 YYEEEE. The CDR3 runs 15 residues. The junction had 2 bases not matched to a gene; V was cut back by 2 bases and J by 1 base. The CDR3 region is CASSFTGGNTGELFF. The CDR3 nucleotides read TGTGCCAGCAGCTTCACGGGGGGGAACACCGGGGAGCTGTTTTTT.

This chain uses TRBV6-1 with TRBJ1-5; weak D call: TRBD1 (5 bases). Germline CDR1 and CDR2: MNHNS and SASEGT. Trimming cost V 5 bases and J 1 base, with 9 bases left between them. The CDR3 extends over 14 amino acids. The CDR3 bases are TGTGCCAGCAGTTCTCGACAGAGCAATCAGCCCCAGCATTTT. Protein product: CASSSRQSNQPQHF.

The chain uses TRBV7-9 and TRBJ1-1, with D possibly TRBD1 on 5 matching bases. The CDR3 runs to 15 residues. V lost 3 bases to trimming and J lost 3 bases, with 14 bases between them. The germline CDR1 and CDR2 sequences are SEHNR and FQNEAQ (reference sequence). The CDR3 nucleotides are TGTGCCAGCAGCTTCCCTCCACAAGGGGACACTGAAGCTTTCTTT. It encodes CASSFPPQGDTEAFF. Supplemented by reference TRBV7-9 and TRBJ1-1, the full variable domain reads DTGVSQNPRHKITKRGQNVTFRCDPISEHNRLYWYRQTLGQGPEFLTYFQNEAQLEKSRLLSDRFSAERPKGSFSTLEIQRTEQGDSAMYLCASSFPPQGDTEAFFGQGTRLTVV.

The chain carries TRBV19 and TRBJ2-7, with D hard to call. The V and J ends lost 6 bases and 1 base respectively, with 7 bases between them. Germline V CDR1 and CDR2: LNHDA, SQIVND (reference sequence). CDR3 length equals 12 residues. The CDR3 here is CASSSGSYEQYF. The CDR3 DNA follows: TGTGCCAGTAGCTCTGGTTCCTACGAGCAGTACTTC.

The V and J genes are TRBV19 and TRBJ1-2; D is possibly TRBD1 (5 bases). Per the germline V gene, CDR1 is LNHDA and CDR2 is SQIVND (reference sequence). With 8 bases removed from V and 2 bases from J, the gap between germline ends came to 18 bases. The CDR3 has 15 residues. CDR3 sequence reads: CASAILTGPNYGYTF. The CDR3 region has the DNA TGTGCCAGTGCCATCCTCACGGGGCCCAACTATGGCTACACCTTC.

The chain carries TRBV5-4 and TRBJ2-7; D ambiguous. This CDR3 region has 14 residues. Germline V gene data show CDR1 as SGHNT and CDR2 as YYREEE (reference sequence). Trimming shortened V by 5 bases and J by 5 bases, and 17 bases separated the two germline ends. The CDR3 region has the DNA TGTGCCAGCAGTCTCCCGAGTGCTTCCGACGAGCAGTACTTC. This gives the protein CASSLPSASDEQYF.

This clone was observed a handful of times. The chain employs TRBV7-2 and TRBJ2-3; no clear D gene. The CDR3 extends over 16 amino acids. The V gene lost 2 bases and the J gene lost 3 bases, with 15 bases spanning the gap. Germline lookup yields CDR1 SGHTA and CDR2 FQGNSA. In nucleotides, the CDR3 is TGTGCCAGCAGCTTATGGCCTAGAGGTTTGACAGATACGCAGTATTTT. Translated, it gives CASSLWPRGLTDTQYF. The variable domain in full, with the rest retrieved from reference TRBV7-2 and TRBJ2-3, is GAGVSQSPSNKVTEKGKDVELRCDPISGHTALYWYRQSLGQGLEFLIYFQGNSAPDKSGLPSDRFSAERTGGSVSTLTIQRTQQEDSAVYLCASSLWPRGLTDTQYFGPGTRLTVL.

CDR3 sequence: CASSLEQVGGYTF. The CDR3 bases are TGTGCCAGCAGCTTAGAACAGGTCGGTGGCTACACCTTC. The gene calls are TRBV7-2 and TRBJ1-2, with a weak D call TRBD1 (5 bases). Germline CDR1 and CDR2: SGHTA and FQGNSA. This CDR3 contains 13 residues. V lost 1 base, J lost 7 bases, and 10 bases lay in between.

The gene calls are TRBV6-6 and TRBJ2-4; 7 bases match TRBD1. V shed 6 bases, J shed 4 bases, and the junction held 12 bases outside the gene matches. This CDR3 spans 16 amino acids. Germline-derived CDR1 and CDR2 are MNHNY and SVGAGI (reference sequence). CDR3 amino acids: CASSDTTGTVKNIQYF. The CDR3 DNA is TGTGCCAGCAGCGACACAACCGGGACAGTTAAAAACATTCAGTACTTC.

The chain has TRBV6-5 and TRBJ2-7; possibly TRBD2 for D (5 bases). The CDR3 spans 14 residues. Germline values: CDR1 MNHEY, CDR2 SVGAGI. Trimming stripped 7 bases from V and 0 bases from J, with 13 bases between. For the CDR3, the DNA is TGTGCCAGCAAAGAAGGACTTGACTCCTACGAGCAGTACTTC. Amino acids: CASKEGLDSYEQYF.

This sequence joins TRBV2 and TRBJ1-3, with 8 bases aligning to TRBD1. This CDR3 has 15 amino acids. Germline V gene data show CDR1 as SNHLY and CDR2 as FYNNEI. With V trimmed by 6 bases and J by 2 bases, 6 bases remained unmatched. CDR3 DNA sequence: TGTGCCAGCAGCCTACAGGACAGGGCTGGAAACACCATATATTTT. Encoded protein: CASSLQDRAGNTIYF.

This chain connects TRBV28 to TRBJ1-2; 9 bases are a match to TRBD1. The CDR3 spans 14 residues. Germline CDR1 is MDHEN and CDR2 is SYDVKM. J gave up 6 bases and V 2 bases, and 4 bases lay outside the gene matches. The CDR3 protein is CASSLGGQGNGYTF. The CDR3 DNA follows: TGTGCCAGCAGTTTAGGGGGACAGGGTAATGGCTACACCTTC.

The V and J genes are TRBV5-5 and TRBJ1-2; 10 nucleotides align to TRBD1. Germline values: CDR1 SGHKS, CDR2 YYEKEE (reference sequence). The CDR3 runs 14 residues. The J segment lost 14 bases and the V segment lost 1 base, leaving 11 bases of the junction unmatched. In DNA form, the CDR3 reads TGTGCCAGCAGCTTGACCCCGAGGACAGGGGGTGCAACCTTC. This codes for CASSLTPRTGGATF.

V usage is TRBV27 and J usage is TRBJ2-3; 12 positions agree with TRBD2. The CDR3 extends over 16 amino acids. Germline V gene data show CDR1 as MNHEY and CDR2 as SMNVEV (reference sequence). Germline trimming cut 3 bases from V and 8 bases from J; bases unmatched to any gene: 9. The CDR3 DNA reads TGTGCCAGCAGTTTGCCCACTAGCGGGGGGCCGGGTACGCAGTATTTT. The encoded protein is CASSLPTSGGPGTQYF.

The J gene is TRBJ1-1, the V gene TRBV7-9; no clear D gene. CDR3 length: 15 amino acids. The V end was cut by 5 bases, the J end by 4 bases, with 17 bases between. The germline CDR1 and CDR2 sequences are SEHNR and FQNEAQ (reference sequence). Here the CDR3 DNA reads TGTGCCAGCAGCCCCCTTAATTGGATCGGCACTGAAGCTTTCTTT. Amino acids: CASSPLNWIGTEAFF.

CDR3 coding DNA: TGTGCCAGCAGCGTAGATCTGGGGACCATTGAAGCTTTCTTT. Translating it yields CASSVDLGTIEAFF. This sequence joins TRBV9 and TRBJ1-1, with D maybe TRBD1 (5 bases). The CDR3 is 14 residues long. Trimming removed 0 bases from V and 7 bases from J, with 13 bases in between. Germline CDR1 is SGDLS and CDR2 is YYNGEE.

This chain connects TRBV5-1 to TRBJ2-1; TRBD1 matches at 9 bases. The ends lost 0 bases at V and 1 base at J; junction bases unmatched: 11. The CDR3 runs to 19 residues. Germline V gene lookup returns CDR1 SGHRS and CDR2 YFSETQ. The CDR3 loop is CASSLAPNRGLTSYNEQFF. The CDR3 DNA sequence: TGCGCCAGCAGCTTGGCTCCCAACAGGGGGCTAACATCCTACAATGAGCAGTTCTTC. The entire variable domain, with the rest obtained from reference TRBV5-1 and TRBJ2-1, is as follows: KAGVTQTPRYLIKTRGQQVTLSCSPISGHRSVSWYQQTPGQGLQFLFEYFSETQRNKGNFPGRFSGRQFSNSRSEMNVSTLELGDSALYLCASSLAPNRGLTSYNEQFFGPGTRLTVL.